The 29 T cell receptor beta chains listed next were all sequenced from one sample in a study of early T cells in non-severe SARS-CoV-2 infection. MiXCR, run by TCRdb on the 5' RACE reads, gives a single entry per CDR3 protein. The data hold 68,000 or so distinct CDR3 sequences, with roughly 10% observed a single time. The source material was whole blood. The receptors were sampled from an adult who was a healthcare worker with PCR-confirmed SARS-CoV-2 infection or an uninfected control (not recorded which).

Points on this clonotype: An end of the junction differs from the germline gene, which may be a read error. The chain employs TRBV5-1 and TRBJ2-1, with D perhaps TRBD1 or TRBD2 (5 bases each). The CDR3 sequence is 12 residues long. The germline V gene has CDR1 SGHRS and CDR2 YFSETQ. The CDR3 DNA is TGCGCCAGCAGCCCACTAGGGGACGAGCGGTTCTTC. Protein product: CASSPLGDERFF. The complete variable domain, with remaining parts taken from reference TRBV5-1 and TRBJ2-1, reads KAGVTQTPRYLIKTRGQQVTLSCSPISGHRSVSWYQQTPGQGLQFLFEYFSETQRNKGNFPGRFSGRQFSNSRSEMNVSTLELGDSALYLCASSPLGDERFFGPGTRLTVL.

This clonotype was counted a few times. The V call is TRBV11-2, the J call TRBJ2-1; no firm D call. The length of the CDR3 is 11 residues. CDR1 SGHAT and CDR2 FQNNGV come from the germline V gene. Trimming pared 5 bases from V and 8 bases from J, leaving 7 bases between. For the CDR3, the DNA is TGTGCCAGCAGCAGTCTACATGAGCAGTTCTTC. Amino acids: CASSSLHEQFF.

This clonotype was observed a few times. This rearrangement joins TRBV29-1 to TRBJ2-4, with no clear D. Trimming cost V 5 bases and J 0 bases, with 8 bases left between them. The CDR3 spans 13 residues. Germline CDR1 SQVTM, CDR2 ANQGSEA. In nucleotides, the CDR3 is TGCAGCGTTCACTCTCTAGCCAAAAACATTCAGTACTTC. Its protein product is CSVHSLAKNIQYF. The complete variable domain, with remaining parts taken from reference TRBV29-1 and TRBJ2-4, reads SAVISQKPSRDICQRGTSLTIQCQVDSQVTMMFWYRQQPGQSLTLIATANQGSEATYESGFVIDKFPISRPNLTFSTLTVSNMSPEDSSIYLCSVHSLAKNIQYFGAGTRLSVL.

This clonotype has just a few counts. The chain employs TRBV12-3 or TRBV12-4 and TRBJ2-7; perhaps D is TRBD1 or TRBD2 (6 bases each). The V and J ends lost 3 bases and 3 bases respectively, with 24 bases between them. The CDR3 has 18 amino acids. The CDR3 nucleotides read TGTGCCAGCAGTTTTAGGGACCCTAGGGGGGCCGCTTTCTACGAGCAGTACTTC. Its protein product is CASSFRDPRGAAFYEQYF.

Only a few counts were recorded for this clonotype. This chain joins TRBV6-2 or TRBV6-3 and TRBJ2-7; unclear D gene. CDR3 size: 12 residues. The V end was cut by 4 bases, the J end by 6 bases, with 10 bases between. CDR1 and CDR2 from the germline V gene are MNHEY and SVGEGT. The CDR3 nucleotides are TGTGCCAGCAGTTTCCCCTCCCGCGAGCAGTACTTC. It encodes CASSFPSREQYF.

The chain employs TRBV5-1 and TRBJ1-1; D not certain. The V end lost 0 bases, the J end lost 4 bases, and 13 bases lay between the germline ends. The CDR3 is 15 residues long. Germline CDR1 and CDR2: SGHRS and YFSETQ. CDR3 protein: CASSLDAGVGTEAFF. CDR3 DNA sequence: TGCGCCAGCAGCTTGGACGCTGGAGTGGGCACTGAAGCTTTCTTT.

V usage is TRBV5-1 and J usage is TRBJ2-3, with 8 bases that match TRBD2. J was trimmed by 4 bases and V by 2 bases; bases with no gene match: 6. This CDR3 comprises 15 residues. Germline-derived CDR1 and CDR2 are SGHRS and YFSETQ. The CDR3 DNA is TGCGCCAGCAGCTTCAGGGACGGGAGGGCAGATACGCAGTATTTT. Translating gives CASSFRDGRADTQYF.

There are a few counts of this clonotype. Being one base from a much bigger clone, this may be a read error. The V gene is TRBV7-3, the J gene TRBJ2-3; 9 positions match TRBD1. V shed 5 bases and J 7 bases; nucleotides not matched to a gene: 7. The CDR3 runs to 14 residues. Per the germline V gene, CDR1 is SGHTA and CDR2 is FQGTGA. The CDR3, as DNA: TGTGCCAGCAGCCGGACAGGGGAGGGAAATACGCAGTATTTT. Translated: CASSRTGEGNTQYF.

This clonotype came up many times. V gene TRBV20-1 combines with J gene TRBJ2-7; D tentatively fits TRBD1 or TRBD2 (6 bases each). Germline V gives CDR1 DFQATT, CDR2 SNEGSKA (reference sequence). V lost 1 base, J lost 3 bases, and 13 bases lay in between. The CDR3 covers 14 residues. The CDR3 is CSARAAEGGYEQYF. The DNA of the CDR3 is TGCAGTGCTAGAGCTGCGGAGGGGGGCTACGAGCAGTACTTC.

This clonotype was found a few times. V is TRBV11-1 and J is TRBJ2-6; D unresolved. The CDR3 covers 15 residues. CDR1 and CDR2 (germline): SGHAT, FQDESV (reference sequence). V lost 2 bases to trimming and J lost 4 bases, with 9 bases between them. This CDR3 is CASSLFATGANVLTF. For the CDR3, the DNA is TGTGCCAGCAGCTTATTTGCCACCGGGGCCAACGTCCTGACTTTC.

This clonotype was seen only a few times. In DNA form, the CDR3 reads TGCGCCAGCAGCCAAGAAAGAAGCGAAAAACTGTTTTTT. Protein: CASSQERSEKLFF. V usage is TRBV4-1 and J usage is TRBJ1-4; D is ambiguous. Germline V lookup: CDR1 MGHRA, CDR2 YSYEKL. CDR3 length equals 13 residues. V was cut by 0 bases and J by 8 bases, with 7 bases left in between.

CDR3 nucleotide sequence: TGTGCCAGCACCGGGAGGCCCGACTCCTACGAGCAGTACTTC. This encodes CASTGRPDSYEQYF. This sequence joins TRBV2 and TRBJ2-7; TRBD2 matches at 7 bases. V shed 7 bases and J 0 bases; nucleotides not matched to a gene: 6. Per germline, CDR1 SNHLY and CDR2 FYNNEI. The CDR3 is 14 residues long.

In this sample, this clonotype turned up a few times. The chain uses TRBV20-1 and TRBJ2-5, with a possible D match to TRBD1 (6 bases). The CDR3 length is 13 residues. Germline V gene lookup returns CDR1 DFQATT and CDR2 SNEGSKA (reference sequence). Trimming took off 8 bases at V and 3 bases at J, with 16 bases between the two ends. This chain's CDR3 is CSPGQQAKETQYF. DNA for the CDR3: TGCAGTCCTGGACAGCAAGCAAAAGAGACCCAGTACTTC.

This clonotype was observed at least ten times. This sequence joins TRBV7-2 and TRBJ1-6; no clear D. Germline V gene sequence: CDR1 SGHTA, CDR2 FQGNSA. The CDR3 sequence is 12 residues long. The V gene lost 1 base and the J gene lost 9 bases, with 4 bases spanning the gap. The DNA for the CDR3 is TGTGCCAGCAGCTTAGGGGGTTCACCCCTCCACTTT. Translating it yields CASSLGGSPLHF.

The rearrangement links TRBV12-3 or TRBV12-4 to TRBJ2-1; D might be TRBD2 (6 bases). V was clipped by 6 bases and J by 9 bases, with 24 bases between them. This CDR3 region has 16 residues. The CDR3 DNA is TGTGCCAGCAGCGTCCTCCGGGAGAGATCCATCCGTGAGCAGTTCTTC. It yields the protein CASSVLRERSIREQFF.

This clonotype was counted at least ten times. The chain has TRBV6-2 or TRBV6-3 and TRBJ2-7; no clear D gene. From germline, CDR1 is MNHEY and CDR2 SVGEGT. There are 16 residues in the CDR3. Trimming removed 0 bases from V and 0 bases from J, with 12 bases in between. DNA of the CDR3: TGTGCCAGCAGTTACTCTAGAAGGACCAGCTCCTACGAGCAGTACTTC. This sequence encodes CASSYSRRTSSYEQYF.

The chain carries TRBV24-1 and TRBJ1-1, with 8 bases identical to TRBD1. The CDR3 loop spans 14 amino acids. From germline, CDR1 is KGHDR and CDR2 SFDVKD. Germline trimming cut 7 bases from V and 0 bases from J; bases unmatched to any gene: 3. The CDR3 region is CATRGQGMNTEAFF. The CDR3 region has the DNA TGTGCCACCAGAGGACAGGGAATGAACACTGAAGCTTTCTTT.

This chain connects TRBV28 to TRBJ2-1, with D perhaps TRBD2 (5 bases). This CDR3 is built from 16 residues. With 4 bases removed from V and 0 bases from J, the gap between germline ends came to 13 bases. Germline CDR1 is MDHEN and CDR2 is SYDVKM. CDR3 residues: CASSSPGRGSYNEQFF. DNA for the CDR3: TGTGCCAGCAGTTCACCGGGCCGGGGCTCCTACAATGAGCAGTTCTTC.

The table lists this clonotype with a few counts. This rearrangement joins TRBV12-3 or TRBV12-4 to TRBJ2-7; the D is unclear. The CDR3 is made up of 11 amino acids. The ends were cut back, 6 bases at V and 7 bases at J, with 10 bases in the middle. CDR3 region: CASSQRREQYF. Written as DNA, the CDR3 is TGTGCCAGCAGCCAAAGAAGAGAGCAGTACTTC.

At least ten counts were recorded for this clonotype. The V gene is TRBV6-6, the J gene TRBJ2-2; 10 bases are shared with TRBD2. V dropped 5 bases and J dropped 2; count of bases not matched to a gene: 8. The germline CDR1 and CDR2 sequences are MNHNY and SVGAGI (reference sequence). The CDR3 spans 17 residues. In nucleotides, the CDR3 is TGTGCCAGCAGTAAAACTAGCGGGACCACAAACACCGGGGAGCTGTTTTTT. Translation gives CASSKTSGTTNTGELFF.

Only a few counts were recorded for this clonotype. This chain joins TRBV20-1 and TRBJ2-7; 10 bases agree with TRBD1. Trimming took 6 bases from V and 5 from J; bases not matched to a gene: 10. CDR3 length: 14 amino acids. Germline loops: CDR1 DFQATT, CDR2 SNEGSKA (reference sequence). The CDR3 DNA reads TGCAGTGCAGCGGCCGGGACAGGGGCGAACGAGCAGTACTTC. Translated: CSAAAGTGANEQYF.

The gene calls are TRBV7-3 and TRBJ2-1, with 9 bases lining up with TRBD2. This CDR3 is 15 amino acids long. V gave up 4 bases and J gave up 1 base; unmatched junction bases: 2. Germline-derived CDR1 and CDR2 are SGHTA and FQGTGA. The CDR3 protein is CASSSAGGSYNEQFF. CDR3 coding DNA: TGTGCCAGCAGCTCAGCGGGAGGTTCCTACAATGAGCAGTTCTTC.

The CDR3 nucleotides are TGTGCCAGCAGTGAAGGAGATGGCTACACCTTC. It specifies CASSEGDGYTF. The V and J genes are TRBV2 and TRBJ1-2; D unresolved. CDR3 length: 11 amino acids. The germline V gene encodes CDR1 SNHLY and CDR2 FYNNEI. Deletions cut 1 base from V and 6 bases from J, with 3 bases between. Together with reference TRBV2 and TRBJ1-2, the CDR3 gives the full variable domain: EPEVTQTPSHQVTQMGQEVILRCVPISNHLYFYWYRQILGQKVEFLVSFYNNEISEKSEIFDDQFSVERPDGSNFTLKIRSTKLEDSAMYFCASSEGDGYTFGSGTRLTVV.

The J gene is TRBJ1-1, the V gene TRBV5-6; D perhaps matches TRBD1 (6 bases). This CDR3 contains 14 residues. V lost 0 bases, J lost 5 bases, and 11 bases lay in between. Germline V gene data show CDR1 as SGHDT and CDR2 as YYEEEE. CDR3 sequence reads: CASSLAGARTEAFF. CDR3 DNA sequence: TGTGCCAGCAGCTTGGCGGGGGCGCGAACTGAAGCTTTCTTT. The full variable domain, in which reference TRBV5-6 and TRBJ1-1 provide the parts outside the CDR3, is DAGVTQSPTHLIKTRGQQVTLRCSPKSGHDTVSWYQQALGQGPQFIFQYYEEEERQRGNFPDRFSGHQFPNYSSELNVNALLLGDSALYLCASSLAGARTEAFFGQGTRLTVV.

The genes are TRBV7-2 and TRBJ2-1; D is perhaps TRBD2 (5 bases). The V and J ends lost 5 bases and 4 bases respectively, with 9 bases between them. In germline, CDR1 is SGHTA, CDR2 FQGNSA. The CDR3 is made up of 13 amino acids. The DNA for the CDR3 is TGTGCCAGCAGCCGTGGCGGGTACAATGAGCAGTTCTTC. As protein: CASSRGGYNEQFF.

A remark on this clonotype: A much more abundant neighbour one base away suggests this may be a read error. This chain links TRBV25-1 with TRBJ2-4; D not resolved. The CDR3 runs to 15 residues. CDR1 and CDR2 (germline): MGHDK, SYGVNS. V was pared by 2 bases and J by 0 bases, with 8 bases between. Written as DNA, the CDR3 is TGTGCCAGCAGTGAAGGGAAGGTAGCCAAAAACATTCAGTACTTC. Translating gives CASSEGKVAKNIQYF.

This clonotype was picked up a small number of times. The rearrangement uses TRBV6-6 and TRBJ1-1; 7 nucleotides match TRBD1. Germline trimming cut 2 bases from V and 0 bases from J; bases unmatched to any gene: 3. This CDR3 comprises 15 residues. Germline-derived CDR1 and CDR2 are MNHNY and SVGAGI (reference sequence). CDR3 nucleotide sequence: TGTGCCAGCAGTTACGAGGGGGCGGTGAACACTGAAGCTTTCTTT. Its translation: CASSYEGAVNTEAFF.

In its sample, this clonotype was seen many times. This rearrangement joins TRBV4-3 to TRBJ1-6; possible D gene TRBD1, 5 bases. Deletions cut 0 bases from V and 10 bases from J, with 10 bases between. Per germline, CDR1 LGHNA and CDR2 YSLEER. This CDR3 contains 14 residues. CDR3 DNA sequence: TGCGCCAGCAGCCAAGACAGGGATGAATCACCCCTCCACTTT. Translation gives CASSQDRDESPLHF.

There are many counts of this clonotype. This chain links TRBV5-4 with TRBJ2-2; 15 positions agree with TRBD2. CDR3 length equals 16 residues. V lost 4 bases, J lost 6 bases, and 4 bases stayed unmatched. Germline V gene sequence: CDR1 SGHNT, CDR2 YYREEE (reference sequence). CDR3 sequence reads: CASSRGLAGGAGELFF. The CDR3, as DNA: TGTGCCAGCAGCAGGGGACTAGCGGGAGGAGCCGGGGAGCTGTTTTTT.